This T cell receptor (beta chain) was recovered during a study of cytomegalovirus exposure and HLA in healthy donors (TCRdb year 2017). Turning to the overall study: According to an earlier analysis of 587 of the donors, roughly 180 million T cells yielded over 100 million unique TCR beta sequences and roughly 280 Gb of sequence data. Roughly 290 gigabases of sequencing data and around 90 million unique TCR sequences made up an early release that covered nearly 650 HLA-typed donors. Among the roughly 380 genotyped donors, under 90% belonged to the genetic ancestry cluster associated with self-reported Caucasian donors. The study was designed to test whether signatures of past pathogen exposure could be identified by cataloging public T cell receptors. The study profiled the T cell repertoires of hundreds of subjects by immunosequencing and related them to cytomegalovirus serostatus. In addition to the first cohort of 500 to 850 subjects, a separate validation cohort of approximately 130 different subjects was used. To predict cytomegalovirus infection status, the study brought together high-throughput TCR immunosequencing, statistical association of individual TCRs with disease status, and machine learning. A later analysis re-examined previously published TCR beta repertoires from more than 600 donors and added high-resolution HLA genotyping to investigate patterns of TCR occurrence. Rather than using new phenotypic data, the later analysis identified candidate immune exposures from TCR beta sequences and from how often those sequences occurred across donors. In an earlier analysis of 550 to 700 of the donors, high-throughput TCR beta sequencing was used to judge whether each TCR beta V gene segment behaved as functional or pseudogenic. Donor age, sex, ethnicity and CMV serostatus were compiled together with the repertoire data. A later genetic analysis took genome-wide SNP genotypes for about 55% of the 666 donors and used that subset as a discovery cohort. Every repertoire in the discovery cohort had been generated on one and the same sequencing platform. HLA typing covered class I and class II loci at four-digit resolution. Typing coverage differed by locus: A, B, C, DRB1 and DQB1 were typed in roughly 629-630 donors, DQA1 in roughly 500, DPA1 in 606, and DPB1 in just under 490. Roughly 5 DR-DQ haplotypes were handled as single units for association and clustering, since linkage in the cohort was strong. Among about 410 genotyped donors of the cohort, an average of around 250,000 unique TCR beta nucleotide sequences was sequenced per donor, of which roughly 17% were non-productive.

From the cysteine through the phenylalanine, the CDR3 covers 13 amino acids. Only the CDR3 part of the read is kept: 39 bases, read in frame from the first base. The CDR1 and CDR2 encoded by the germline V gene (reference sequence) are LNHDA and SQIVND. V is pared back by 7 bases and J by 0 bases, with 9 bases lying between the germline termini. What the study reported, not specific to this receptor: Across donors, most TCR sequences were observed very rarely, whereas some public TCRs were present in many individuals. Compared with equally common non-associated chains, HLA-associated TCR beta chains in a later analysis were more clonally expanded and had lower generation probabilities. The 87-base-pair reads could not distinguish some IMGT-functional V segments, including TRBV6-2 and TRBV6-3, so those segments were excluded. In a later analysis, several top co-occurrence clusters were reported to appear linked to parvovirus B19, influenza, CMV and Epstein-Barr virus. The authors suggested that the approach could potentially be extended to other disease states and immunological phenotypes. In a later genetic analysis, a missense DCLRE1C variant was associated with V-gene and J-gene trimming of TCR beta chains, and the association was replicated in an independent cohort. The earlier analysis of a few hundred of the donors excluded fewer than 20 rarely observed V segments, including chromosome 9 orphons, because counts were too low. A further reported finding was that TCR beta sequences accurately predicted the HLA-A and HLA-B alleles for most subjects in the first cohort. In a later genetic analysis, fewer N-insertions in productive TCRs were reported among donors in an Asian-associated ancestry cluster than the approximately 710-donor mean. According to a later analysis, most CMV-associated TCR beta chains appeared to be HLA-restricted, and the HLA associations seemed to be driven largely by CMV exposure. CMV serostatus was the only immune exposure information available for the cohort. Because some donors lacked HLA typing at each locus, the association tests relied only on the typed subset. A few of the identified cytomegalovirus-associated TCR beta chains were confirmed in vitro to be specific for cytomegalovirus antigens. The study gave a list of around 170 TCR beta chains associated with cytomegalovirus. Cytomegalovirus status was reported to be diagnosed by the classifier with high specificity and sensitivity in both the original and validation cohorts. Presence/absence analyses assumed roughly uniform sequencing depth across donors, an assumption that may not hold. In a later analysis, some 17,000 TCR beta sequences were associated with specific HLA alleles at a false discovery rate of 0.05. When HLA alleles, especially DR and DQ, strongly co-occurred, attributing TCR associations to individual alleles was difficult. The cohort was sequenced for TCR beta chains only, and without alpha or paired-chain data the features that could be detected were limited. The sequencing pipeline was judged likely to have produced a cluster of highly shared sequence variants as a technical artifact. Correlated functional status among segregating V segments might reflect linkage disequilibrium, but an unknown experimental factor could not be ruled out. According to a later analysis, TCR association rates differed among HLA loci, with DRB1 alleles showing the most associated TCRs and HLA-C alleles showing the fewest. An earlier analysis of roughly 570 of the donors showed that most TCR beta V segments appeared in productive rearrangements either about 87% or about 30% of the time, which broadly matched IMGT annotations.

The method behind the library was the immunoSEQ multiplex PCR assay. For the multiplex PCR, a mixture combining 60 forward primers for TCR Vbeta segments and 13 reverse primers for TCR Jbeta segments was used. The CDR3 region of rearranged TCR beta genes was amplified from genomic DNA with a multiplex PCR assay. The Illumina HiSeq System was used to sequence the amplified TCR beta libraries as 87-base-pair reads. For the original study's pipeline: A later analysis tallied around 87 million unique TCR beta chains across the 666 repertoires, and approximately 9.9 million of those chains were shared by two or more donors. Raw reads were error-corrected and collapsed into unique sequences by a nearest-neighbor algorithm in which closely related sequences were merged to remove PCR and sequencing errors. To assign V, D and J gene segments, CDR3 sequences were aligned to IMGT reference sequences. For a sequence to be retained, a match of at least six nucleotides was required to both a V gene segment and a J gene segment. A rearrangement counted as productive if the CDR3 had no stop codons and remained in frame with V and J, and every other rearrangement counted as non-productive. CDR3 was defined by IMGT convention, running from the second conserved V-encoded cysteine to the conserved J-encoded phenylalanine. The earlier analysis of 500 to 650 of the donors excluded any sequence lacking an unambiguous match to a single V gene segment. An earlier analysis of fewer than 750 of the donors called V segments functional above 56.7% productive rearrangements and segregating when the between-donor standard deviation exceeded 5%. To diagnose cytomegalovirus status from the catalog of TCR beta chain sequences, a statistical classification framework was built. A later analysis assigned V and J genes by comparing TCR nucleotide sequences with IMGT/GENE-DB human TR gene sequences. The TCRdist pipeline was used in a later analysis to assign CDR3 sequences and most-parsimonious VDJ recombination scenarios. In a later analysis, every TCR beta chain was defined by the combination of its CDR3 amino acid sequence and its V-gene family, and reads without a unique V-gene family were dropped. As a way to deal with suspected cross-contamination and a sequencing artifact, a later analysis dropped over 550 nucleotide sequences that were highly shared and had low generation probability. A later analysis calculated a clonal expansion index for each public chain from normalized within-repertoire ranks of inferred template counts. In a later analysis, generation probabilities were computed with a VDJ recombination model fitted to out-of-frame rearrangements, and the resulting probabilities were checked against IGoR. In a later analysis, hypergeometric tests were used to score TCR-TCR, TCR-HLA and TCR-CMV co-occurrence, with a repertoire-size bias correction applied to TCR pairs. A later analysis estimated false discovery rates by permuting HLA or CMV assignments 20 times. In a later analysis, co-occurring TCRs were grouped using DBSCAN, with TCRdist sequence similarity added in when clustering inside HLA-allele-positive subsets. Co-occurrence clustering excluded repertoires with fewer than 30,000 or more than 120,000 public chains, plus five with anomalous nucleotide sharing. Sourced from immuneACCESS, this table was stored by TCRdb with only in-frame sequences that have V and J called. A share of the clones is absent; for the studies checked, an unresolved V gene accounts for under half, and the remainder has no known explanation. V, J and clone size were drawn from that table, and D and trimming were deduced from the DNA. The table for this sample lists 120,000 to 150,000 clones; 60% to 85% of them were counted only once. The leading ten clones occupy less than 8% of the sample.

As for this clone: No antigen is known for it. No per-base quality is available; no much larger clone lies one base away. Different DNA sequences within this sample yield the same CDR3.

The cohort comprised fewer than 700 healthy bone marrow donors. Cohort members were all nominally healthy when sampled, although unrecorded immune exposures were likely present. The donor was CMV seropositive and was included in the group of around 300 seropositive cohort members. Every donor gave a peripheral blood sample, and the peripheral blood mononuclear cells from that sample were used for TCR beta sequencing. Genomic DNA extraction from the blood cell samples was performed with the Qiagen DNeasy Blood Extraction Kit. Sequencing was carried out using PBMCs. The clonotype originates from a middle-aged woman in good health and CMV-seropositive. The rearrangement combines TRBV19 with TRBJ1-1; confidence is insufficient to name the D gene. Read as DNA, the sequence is TGTGCCAGTACGCCCGAGCTGAACACTGAAGCTTTCTTT. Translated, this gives CASTPELNTEAFF.